This T cell receptor (beta chain) was documented in a study of T cells in Graves' hyperthyroidism and ophthalmopathy. General observations from the study: Most thyroid clonotypes expanded above 0.001 were also detected in blood.

Between the trimmed V and J ends, which lost 3 bases and 9 bases, there was a span of 9 bases. Germline V gene sequence: CDR1 SGHDN, CDR2 FVKESK. The CDR3 runs 12 residues. There are many counts of this clonotype. Its antigen is not identified. From RNA transcripts, TCR beta CDR3 regions were amplified. First-round RT-PCR targeting the TCR CDR3 was performed with the HTBI primer set. MiXCR, run by TCRdb on the multiplex PCR reads, gives a single entry per CDR3 protein. The repertoire holds 550,000 to 700,000 distinct CDR3 sequences, with under 60% as singletons. V and J are TRBV14 and TRBJ1-5; TRBD1 is a possible D gene (5 bases). The sequencing input was peripheral blood or thyroid tissue (not recorded which). The receptor's source is an adult woman with Graves' disease, either hyperthyroidism or ophthalmopathy (not recorded which). This chain's CDR3 is CASSQGPRPQHF. The CDR3 DNA reads as TGTGCCAGCAGCCAGGGGCCTAGGCCCCAGCATTTT.